This T cell receptor beta chain is drawn from a study of T cells in Graves' hyperthyroidism and ophthalmopathy. Clinical symptoms, serum thyroxine, TRAb, thyroid ultrasound and orbital computed tomography informed diagnoses. RNA transcripts served as the template for amplifying TCR beta CDR3 regions. A set of HTBI primers served as the primers for a first-round RT-PCR of the TCR CDR3. MiXCR, applied by TCRdb to the multiplex PCR reads, yields one record per CDR3 protein. The sample lists about 400,000 distinct CDR3 sequences, approximately 13% seen once, with 9.2% in the top ten. The sample holds a few counts of this clonotype. The specimen was blood. This receptor was obtained from a young woman with Graves' hyperthyroidism.

CDR3 in amino acids: CASSGTEEAEQYF. The CDR3 DNA sequence: TGTGCCAGTAGTGGGACTGAAGAGGCCGAGCAGTACTTC. The rearrangement links TRBV19 to TRBJ2-7, with a tentative D call TRBD2 (6 bases). CDR3 size: 13 residues. Trimming removed 5 bases at V and 6 bases at J, with 14 bases between. The germline gives CDR1 LNHDA, CDR2 SQIVND (reference sequence).